Sequencing of this TCR beta chain was carried out in a study of cytotoxic CD8 clonotypes in ibrutinib-treated CLL. In the study overall: Patients: more than nine relapsed/refractory, approximately 16 treatment-naive, some 18 IGHV unmutated. Treatment had run for a median approximately eleven months, range 6 to 36, when response samples were taken. Results showed around 25 partial and 2 complete responses; following median about 62 months, roughly 14 remained remitted, approximately 12 advanced.

Germline loops: CDR1 KGHSH, CDR2 LQKENI. V was cut by 0 bases and J by 8 bases, with 13 bases left in between. The CDR3 sequence is 14 residues long. Sequencing used immunoSEQ multiplex PCR; TCRdb keeps in-frame clones, though not all of them. Among about 160,000 clones listed, about 88% were seen once. This clonotype was obtained from a human donor with chronic lymphocytic leukemia. Sequencing was performed on PBMCs, taken at disease progression, from a patient treated with ibrutinib. The rearrangement uses TRBV18 and TRBJ1-2; the D gene is possibly TRBD1 (6 bases). In nucleotides, the CDR3 is TGTGCCAGCTCACCACCAGGGGGAGGAGAGGGCTACACCTTC. This gives the protein CASSPPGGGEGYTF. The full variable domain, completed using reference TRBV18 and TRBJ1-2, is NAGVMQNPRHLVRRRGQEARLRCSPMKGHSHVYWYRQLPEEGLKFMVYLQKENIIDESGMPKERFSAEFPKEGPSILRIQQVVRGDSAAYFCASSPPGGGEGYTFGSGTRLTVV.